The T cell receptor beta chain under discussion was sequenced for a study of radiotherapy plus CTLA-4 blockade in lung cancer. Across the whole study: Overall, roughly 17% of patients showed an objective response, while about 31% attained disease control.

V was shortened by 3 bases and J by 8 bases, with 10 bases between the two germline ends. The CDR3 runs to 11 residues. CDR1 is GTSNPN and CDR2 is SVGIG in the germline V gene (reference sequence). Profiled with immunoSEQ multiplex PCR; TCRdb holds only in-frame clones, not every one. The sample shows tens of thousands of clones, roughly 83% of them seen only once. This TCR derives from a human donor with non-small cell lung cancer who had a complete response to radiotherapy plus ipilimumab. The sequencing here drew on peripheral blood, taken from a patient treated with radiotherapy plus ipilimumab. The chain recombines TRBV30 with TRBJ1-2; D may be TRBD1 (6 bases). The CDR3 region has the DNA TGTGCCTGGAGATCGGGGGGCGGCTACACCTTC. Amino acids: CAWRSGGGYTF.